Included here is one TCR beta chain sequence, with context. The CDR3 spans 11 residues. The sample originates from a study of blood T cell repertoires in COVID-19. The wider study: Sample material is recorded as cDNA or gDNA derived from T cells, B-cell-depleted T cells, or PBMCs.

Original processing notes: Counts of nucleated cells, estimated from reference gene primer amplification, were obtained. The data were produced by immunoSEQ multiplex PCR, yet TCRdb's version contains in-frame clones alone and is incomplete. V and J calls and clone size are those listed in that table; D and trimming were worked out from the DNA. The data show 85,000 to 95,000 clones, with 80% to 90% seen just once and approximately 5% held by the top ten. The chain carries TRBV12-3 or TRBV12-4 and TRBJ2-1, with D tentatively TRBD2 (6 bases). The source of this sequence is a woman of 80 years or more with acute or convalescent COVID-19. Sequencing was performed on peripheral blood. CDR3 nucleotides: TGTGGGAGCGGGTATTACAATGAGCAGTTCTTC. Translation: CGSGYYNEQFF.